These T cell receptor beta chains were read from a single sample in a study of Graves' ophthalmopathy and Graves' hyperthyroidism. TCRdb used MiXCR to reprocess the multiplex PCR reads, holding one entry per CDR3 protein. The sample holds roughly 500,000 distinct CDR3 sequences, approximately 15% seen once. Sequences were obtained from blood. These receptors came from a woman younger than 45 with Graves' ophthalmopathy. Both conserved end residues are trimmed from each CDR3. The order of the fields is D gene, J gene, V gene, clone size, CDR3 protein. The D gene is left open where the match is weak. Clone size is shown for a subset of rows, as once, few, many or a class of expanded clone.

. TRBJ1-3 TRBV7-2 many ASSLVGHRNTIY
TRBD1 TRBJ1-2 TRBV19 many ASSTTLTGPYGYT
. TRBJ1-2 TRBV6-1 . ASSPKADRPT
TRBD1 TRBJ1-5 TRBV28 . ASSVRGTDYQPQH
TRBD1 TRBJ2-5 TRBV10-1 . ASRDRDRETQY
. TRBJ2-2 TRBV6-5 many ASRRGDTNTGELF
. TRBJ1-1 TRBV11-1 few ASSSQASGVITNTEAF
. TRBJ2-7 TRBV6-5 . ASSSQETYEQY
. TRBJ2-7 TRBV5-1 . ASSFNSEGFEQY
. TRBJ1-1 TRBV20-1 many SARHTINTEAF
TRBD1 TRBJ1-1 TRBV12-3/TRBV12-4 . ASKLPRTGGAF
TRBD1 TRBJ1-1 TRBV6-1 many ASSERGGARLNTEAF
. TRBJ2-7 TRBV12-3/TRBV12-4 many ASSPYNYEQY
TRBD2 TRBJ2-5 TRBV28 . ASSLGVASGGAKTQY
TRBD2 TRBJ2-5 TRBV20-1 . SARTLAGNQETQY
. TRBJ1-6 TRBV4-2 many ASSQAGFGNSPLH
. TRBJ1-1 TRBV5-1 . ASSPRGTHEAF
. TRBJ2-6 TRBV7-1 few ASSSPWGRTRVESGANVLT
. TRBJ1-1 TRBV6-1 many ASSVKGGTEAF
. TRBJ2-4 TRBV20-1 many SASSKWNIQY
. TRBJ2-6 TRBV20-1 . SASVPFSGANVLT
. TRBJ1-1 TRBV5-6 many ASSPRWQMNTEAF
TRBD1 TRBJ1-1 TRBV2 many ASTGTGVLSEAF
. TRBJ2-2 TRBV30 few AWVEYRDTGELF
TRBD2 TRBJ2-5 TRBV6-2/TRBV6-3 . ASTPAGGGETQY
TRBD1 TRBJ2-5 TRBV12-3/TRBV12-4 many ASTTGTAWATQY
. TRBJ2-2 TRBV4-2 . ASSLTQGGELF
TRBD1 TRBJ2-7 TRBV20-1 many SGRDRDYEQY
. TRBJ2-2 TRBV7-9 few AARWLGDTGELF
. TRBJ1-1 TRBV27 many ASSLTGKEAF
TRBD2 TRBJ2-4 TRBV11-2 few ASSILAGLTKNIQY
. TRBJ1-5 TRBV6-1 many ASSRPYQPQH
. TRBJ2-6 TRBV20-1 many SASPFTSGANVLT
. TRBJ1-1 TRBV7-9 . ASSLATGGFRAF
. TRBJ1-2 TRBV3-1 few ASSQERRTAARGYGYT
. TRBJ2-7 TRBV5-1 many ASSNGVASYEQY
. TRBJ2-4 TRBV6-1 many ATQRLEGNIQY
. TRBJ2-7 TRBV4-2 few ASSQVQSGYEQY
. TRBJ1-1 TRBV12-3/TRBV12-4 . ASRMTFRQAF
. TRBJ1-2 TRBV12-3/TRBV12-4 . ASSPTIPGYT
. TRBJ1-2 TRBV4-1 few ASSVRRVYT
. TRBJ1-5 TRBV4-1 many ASSPRQLLGSNQPQH
. TRBJ1-1 TRBV3-1 many ASSQVAGTEAF
. TRBJ2-4 TRBV27 . ASSFWDGAKNIQY
. TRBJ2-7 TRBV20-1 many SAREGAVYEQY
. TRBJ1-1 TRBV6-5 many ASSYDRSRGEAF
. TRBJ1-3 TRBV4-1 few ASSQGGSASGNTIY
TRBD1 TRBJ1-5 TRBV12-3/TRBV12-4 . ASSPTGGRSGNQPQH
. TRBJ2-7 TRBV7-9 . ASSLRVPSDDQY
TRBD1 TRBJ1-1 TRBV19 many ASMAGTGGEDTEAF
. TRBJ1-1 TRBV6-5 . ASSYFGGLGSEAF